Here is one T cell receptor (beta chain) with its context. Its specific antigen is unknown. No quality values exist for individual bases; no much larger clone is one base distant. The data derive from a study of CD8 T cells in ankylosing spondylitis (dated by TCRdb to the late 2010s). Concerning the study at large: The study set out to find disease-linked TCR variants by profiling T cell receptor beta repertoires in ankylosing spondylitis patients and healthy donors. The full study cohort comprised around 25 ankylosing spondylitis patients and about 110 healthy donors. Peripheral blood samples were taken, and synovial fluid was additionally collected from ankylosing spondylitis patients.

On the study overall, not on this receptor specifically: Blood from ankylosing spondylitis patients appeared to be characterized by a TCR beta motif composed of several highly homologous amino acid variants. A CD8+ phenotype was shown by the disease-linked clones, which were found at relatively low frequencies in peripheral blood. Some TCR beta motif variants had previously been reported in synovial fluid and blood of reactive arthritis patients, which suggested common disease-initiation mechanisms. The disease-linked clones were reported as significantly enriched in matched synovial fluid samples from ankylosing spondylitis patients.

V has 7 bases trimmed and J has 7 bases trimmed; junction bases matching no gene number 10. CDR1 and CDR2, looked up from the germline V gene (reference sequence), are LNHDA and SQIVND. Counted from cysteine to phenylalanine, this CDR3 has 15 amino acids. Solely the CDR3 DNA is kept, with 45 bases framed from the first base. TCRdb records Illumina HiSeq 2500 as the sequencer. Quantitative 5'-RACE with molecular barcodes was used to prepare TCR beta libraries. Turning to the authors' computational methods: A new computational method, built on a probabilistic model of VDJ rearrangement, was used to identify disease-linked TCR variants. The public reads were run again by TCRdb, first through fastp at Q25 and then through MiXCR, and only productive beta chains were kept. Rows are unified per CDR3 protein, each entry keeping the most common DNA and genes. These V and J calls rely on TCRdb rather than the paper's analysis. The sample data list roughly 180,000 distinct CDR3 sequences, and 9.8% of these were observed just once. In total, the top ten clones hold more than 12% of the sample.

This chain joins TRBV19 to TRBJ2-2, with TRBD2 identical over 9 junction bases. Sequences were obtained from blood, either unsorted or a sorted T cell fraction (not recorded which). This TCR came from a female donor with ankylosing spondylitis or in good health (not recorded which). In nucleotides, the sequence is TGTGCCAGTAACGAATTAGCGGGAGTTGTCGGGGAGCTGTTTTTT. It encodes CASNELAGVVGELFF.